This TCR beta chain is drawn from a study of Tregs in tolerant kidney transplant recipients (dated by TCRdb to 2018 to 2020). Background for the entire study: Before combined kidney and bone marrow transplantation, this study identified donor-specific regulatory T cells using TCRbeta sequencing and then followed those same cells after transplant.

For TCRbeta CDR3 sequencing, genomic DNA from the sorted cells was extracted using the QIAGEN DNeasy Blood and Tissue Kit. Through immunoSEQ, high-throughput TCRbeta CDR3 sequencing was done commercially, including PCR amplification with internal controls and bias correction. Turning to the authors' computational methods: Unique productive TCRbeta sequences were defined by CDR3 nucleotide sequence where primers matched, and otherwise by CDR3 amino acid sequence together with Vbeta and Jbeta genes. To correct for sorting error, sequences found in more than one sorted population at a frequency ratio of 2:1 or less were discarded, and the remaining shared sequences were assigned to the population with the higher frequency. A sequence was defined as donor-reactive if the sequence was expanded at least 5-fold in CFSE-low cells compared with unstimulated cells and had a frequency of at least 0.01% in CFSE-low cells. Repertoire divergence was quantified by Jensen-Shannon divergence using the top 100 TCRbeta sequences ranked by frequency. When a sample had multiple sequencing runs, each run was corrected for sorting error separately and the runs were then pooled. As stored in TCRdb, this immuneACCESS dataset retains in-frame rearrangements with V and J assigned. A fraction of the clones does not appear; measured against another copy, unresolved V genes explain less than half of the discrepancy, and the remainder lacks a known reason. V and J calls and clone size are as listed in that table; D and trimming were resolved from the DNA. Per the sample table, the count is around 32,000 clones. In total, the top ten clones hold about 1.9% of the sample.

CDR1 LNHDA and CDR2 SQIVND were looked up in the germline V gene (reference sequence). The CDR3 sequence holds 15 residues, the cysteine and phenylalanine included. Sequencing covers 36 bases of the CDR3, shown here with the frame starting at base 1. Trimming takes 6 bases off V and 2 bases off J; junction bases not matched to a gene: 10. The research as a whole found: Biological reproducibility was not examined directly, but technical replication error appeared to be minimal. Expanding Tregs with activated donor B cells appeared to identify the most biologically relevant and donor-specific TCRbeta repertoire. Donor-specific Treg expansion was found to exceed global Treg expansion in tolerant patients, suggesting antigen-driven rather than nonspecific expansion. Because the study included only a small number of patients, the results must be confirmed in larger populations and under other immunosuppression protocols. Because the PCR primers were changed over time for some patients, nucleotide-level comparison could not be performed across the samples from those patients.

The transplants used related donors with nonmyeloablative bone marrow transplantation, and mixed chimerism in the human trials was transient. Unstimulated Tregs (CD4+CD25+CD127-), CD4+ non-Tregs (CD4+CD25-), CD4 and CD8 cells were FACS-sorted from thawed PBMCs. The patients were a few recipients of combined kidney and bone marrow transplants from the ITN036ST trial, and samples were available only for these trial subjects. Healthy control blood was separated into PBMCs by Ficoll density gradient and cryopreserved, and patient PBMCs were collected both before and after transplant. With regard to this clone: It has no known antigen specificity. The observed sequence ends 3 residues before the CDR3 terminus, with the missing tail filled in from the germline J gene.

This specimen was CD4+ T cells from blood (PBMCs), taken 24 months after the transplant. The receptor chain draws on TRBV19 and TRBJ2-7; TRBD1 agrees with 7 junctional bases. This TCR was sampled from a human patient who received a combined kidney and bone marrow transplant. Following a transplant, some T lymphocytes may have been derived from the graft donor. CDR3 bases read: TGTGCCAGTAGGCAGTCCGGGACAGCGCCCTACGAG. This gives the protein CASRQSGTAPYE. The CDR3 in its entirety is CASRQSGTAPYEQYF.